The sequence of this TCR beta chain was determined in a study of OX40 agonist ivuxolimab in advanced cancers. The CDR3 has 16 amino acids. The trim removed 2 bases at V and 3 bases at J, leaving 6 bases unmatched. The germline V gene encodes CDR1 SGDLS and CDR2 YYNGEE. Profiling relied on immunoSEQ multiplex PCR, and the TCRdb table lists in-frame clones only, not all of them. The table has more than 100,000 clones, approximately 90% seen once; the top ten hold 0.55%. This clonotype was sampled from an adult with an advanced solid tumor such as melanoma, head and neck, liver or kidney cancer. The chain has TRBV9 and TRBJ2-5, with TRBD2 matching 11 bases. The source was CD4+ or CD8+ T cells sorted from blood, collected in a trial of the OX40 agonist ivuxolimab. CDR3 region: CASSVSSGGAEETQYF. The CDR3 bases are TGTGCCAGCAGCGTCAGTAGCGGGGGGGCAGAAGAGACCCAGTACTTC.